This section outlines one T cell receptor beta chain sequence together with its context. Antigen unknown. The junction departs from the called germline gene at one end, perhaps through a read error. The data derive from a study of T cells in Graves' hyperthyroidism and ophthalmopathy. Across the study: Specimen type is peripheral blood, collected at initial diagnosis prior to any treatment.

Broader study findings: Blood held most thyroid clonotypes expanded above 0.001 frequency.

Stability of Graves' hyperthyroidism was defined as absent ophthalmopathy progression within 18 months. PBMCs were collected from a 10 ml volume of fresh peripheral blood. The V gene's germline CDR1 is SGHRS and CDR2 YFSETQ. This CDR3 comprises 14 residues. Using RNA transcripts as the source, TCR beta CDR3 regions were amplified. In the first-round RT-PCR of the TCR CDR3, the HTBI primer set was used. TCRdb used MiXCR to reprocess the multiplex PCR reads, holding one entry per CDR3 protein. The data contain 400,000 to 500,000 distinct CDR3 sequences, about an eighth of them singletons. The J gene is TRBJ2-3, the V gene TRBV5-1; the match to TRBD2 covers 11 bases. The receptor's source is a woman between 18 and 30 years old with Graves' hyperthyroidism. The sequenced sample was blood. The CDR3 DNA reads as TGCGCCAGCAAACTAGCGGGGGACACAGATACGCGGTATTTT. Translating it yields CASKLAGDTDTRYF.